This T cell receptor (beta chain) is from a study of T cells in Graves' hyperthyroidism and ophthalmopathy. The CDR3 covers 13 residues. The J segment lost 5 bases and the V segment lost 8 bases, leaving 8 bases of the junction unmatched. The V gene's germline CDR1 is SNHLY and CDR2 FYNNEI. This clonotype has a handful of counts. This may be a read error, as it is one base from a much larger clone. Amplified regions were TCR beta CDR3 sequences from RNA transcripts. Primed by the HTBI set, a first-round RT-PCR was run on the TCR CDR3. One entry per CDR3 protein, called by TCRdb with MiXCR from the multiplex PCR reads. Among roughly 560,000 distinct CDR3 sequences listed, approximately 15% were seen once.

The receptor was derived from a woman aged 40 to 55 with Graves' ophthalmopathy. Sequenced: blood. The V gene is TRBV2, the J gene TRBJ2-7; 8 bases are shared with TRBD1. CDR3 sequence reads: CASGRDRLDEQYF. The CDR3 region has the DNA TGTGCCAGCGGCCGGGACAGGTTGGACGAGCAGTACTTC.